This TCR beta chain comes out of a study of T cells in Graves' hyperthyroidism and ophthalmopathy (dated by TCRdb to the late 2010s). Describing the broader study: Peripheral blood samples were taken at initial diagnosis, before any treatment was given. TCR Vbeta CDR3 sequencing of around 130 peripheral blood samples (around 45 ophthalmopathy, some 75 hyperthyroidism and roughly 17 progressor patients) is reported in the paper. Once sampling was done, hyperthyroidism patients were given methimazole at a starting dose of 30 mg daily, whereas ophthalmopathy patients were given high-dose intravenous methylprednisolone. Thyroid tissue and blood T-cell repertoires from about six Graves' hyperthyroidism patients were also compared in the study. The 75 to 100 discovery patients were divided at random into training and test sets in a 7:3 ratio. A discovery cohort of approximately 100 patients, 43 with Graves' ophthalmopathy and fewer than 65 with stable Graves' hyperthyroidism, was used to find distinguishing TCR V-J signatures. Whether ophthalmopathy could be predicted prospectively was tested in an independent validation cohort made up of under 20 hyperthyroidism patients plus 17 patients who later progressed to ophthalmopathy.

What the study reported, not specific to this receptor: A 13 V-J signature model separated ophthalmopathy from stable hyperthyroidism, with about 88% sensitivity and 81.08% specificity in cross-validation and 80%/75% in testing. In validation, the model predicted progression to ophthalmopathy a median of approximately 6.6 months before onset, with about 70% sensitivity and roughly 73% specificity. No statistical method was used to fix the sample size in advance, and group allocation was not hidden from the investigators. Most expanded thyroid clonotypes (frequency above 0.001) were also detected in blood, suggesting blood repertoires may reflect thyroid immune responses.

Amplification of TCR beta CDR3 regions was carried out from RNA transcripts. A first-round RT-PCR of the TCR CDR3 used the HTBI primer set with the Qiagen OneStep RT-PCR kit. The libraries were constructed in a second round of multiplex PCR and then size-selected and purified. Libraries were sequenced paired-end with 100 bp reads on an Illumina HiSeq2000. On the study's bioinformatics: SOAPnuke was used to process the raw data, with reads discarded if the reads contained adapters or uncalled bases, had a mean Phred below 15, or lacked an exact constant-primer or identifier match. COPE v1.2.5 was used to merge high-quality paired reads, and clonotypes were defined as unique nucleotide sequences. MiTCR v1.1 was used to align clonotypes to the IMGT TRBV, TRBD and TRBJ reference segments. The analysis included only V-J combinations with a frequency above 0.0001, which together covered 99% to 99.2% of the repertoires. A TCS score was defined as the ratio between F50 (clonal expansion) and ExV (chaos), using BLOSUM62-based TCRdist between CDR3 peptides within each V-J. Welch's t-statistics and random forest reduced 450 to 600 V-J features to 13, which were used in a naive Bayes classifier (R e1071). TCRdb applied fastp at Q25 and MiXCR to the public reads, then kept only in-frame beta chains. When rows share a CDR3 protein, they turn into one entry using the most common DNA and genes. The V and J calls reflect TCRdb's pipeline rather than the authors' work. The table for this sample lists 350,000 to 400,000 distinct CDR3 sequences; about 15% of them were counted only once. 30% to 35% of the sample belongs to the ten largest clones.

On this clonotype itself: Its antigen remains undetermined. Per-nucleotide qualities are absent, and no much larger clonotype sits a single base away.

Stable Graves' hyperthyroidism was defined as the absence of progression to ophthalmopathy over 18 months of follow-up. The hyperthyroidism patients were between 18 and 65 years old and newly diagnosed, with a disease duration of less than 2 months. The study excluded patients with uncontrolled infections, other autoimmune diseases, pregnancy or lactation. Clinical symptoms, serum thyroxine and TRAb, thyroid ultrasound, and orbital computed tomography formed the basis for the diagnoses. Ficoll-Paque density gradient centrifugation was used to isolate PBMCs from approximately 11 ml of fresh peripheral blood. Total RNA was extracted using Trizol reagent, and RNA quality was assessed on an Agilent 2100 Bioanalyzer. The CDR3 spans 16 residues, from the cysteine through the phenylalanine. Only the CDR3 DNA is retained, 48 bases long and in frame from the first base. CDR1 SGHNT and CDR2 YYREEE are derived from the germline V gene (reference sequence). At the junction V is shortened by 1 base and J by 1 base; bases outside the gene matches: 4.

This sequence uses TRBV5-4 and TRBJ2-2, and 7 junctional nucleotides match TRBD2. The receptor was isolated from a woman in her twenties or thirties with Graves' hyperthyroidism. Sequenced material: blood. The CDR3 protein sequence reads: CASSLKASGNTGELFF. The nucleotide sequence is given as TGTGCCAGCAGCTTGAAGGCTAGCGGGAACACCGGGGAGCTGTTTTTT.